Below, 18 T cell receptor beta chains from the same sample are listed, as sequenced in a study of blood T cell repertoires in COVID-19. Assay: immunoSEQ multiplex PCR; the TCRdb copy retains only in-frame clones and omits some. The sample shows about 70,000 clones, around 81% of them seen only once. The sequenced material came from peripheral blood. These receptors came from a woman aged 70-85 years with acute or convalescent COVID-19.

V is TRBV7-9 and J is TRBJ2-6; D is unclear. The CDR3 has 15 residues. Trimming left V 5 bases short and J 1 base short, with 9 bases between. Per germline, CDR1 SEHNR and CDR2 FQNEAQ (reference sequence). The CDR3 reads CASSEQKSGANVLTF. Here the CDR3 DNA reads TGTGCCAGCAGCGAACAGAAATCTGGGGCCAACGTCCTGACTTTC.

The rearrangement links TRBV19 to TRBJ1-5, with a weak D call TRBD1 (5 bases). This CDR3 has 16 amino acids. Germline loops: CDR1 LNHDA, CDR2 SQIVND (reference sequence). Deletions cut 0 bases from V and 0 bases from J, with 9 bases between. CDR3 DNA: TGTGCCAGTAGTATAGAAGACAGTCTTAGCAATCAGCCCCAGCATTTT. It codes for CASSIEDSLSNQPQHF.

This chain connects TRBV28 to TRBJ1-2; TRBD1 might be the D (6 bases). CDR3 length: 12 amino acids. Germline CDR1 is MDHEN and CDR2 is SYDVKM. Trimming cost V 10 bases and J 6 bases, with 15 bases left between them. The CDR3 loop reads CATSGVRDGYTF. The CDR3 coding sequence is TGTGCCACCTCAGGGGTTCGCGATGGCTACACCTTC.

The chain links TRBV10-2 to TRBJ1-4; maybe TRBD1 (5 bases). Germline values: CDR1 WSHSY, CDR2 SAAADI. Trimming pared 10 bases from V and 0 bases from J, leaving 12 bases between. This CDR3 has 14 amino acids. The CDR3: CATGARATNEKLFF. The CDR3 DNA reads TGCGCCACCGGAGCCAGGGCAACTAATGAAAAACTGTTTTTT.

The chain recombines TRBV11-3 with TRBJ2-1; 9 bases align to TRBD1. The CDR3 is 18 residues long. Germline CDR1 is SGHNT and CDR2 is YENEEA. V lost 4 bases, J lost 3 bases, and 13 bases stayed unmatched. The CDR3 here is CASSYDLQGAHFYNEQFF. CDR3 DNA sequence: TGTGCCAGCAGCTACGACTTACAGGGGGCGCATTTCTACAATGAGCAGTTCTTC.

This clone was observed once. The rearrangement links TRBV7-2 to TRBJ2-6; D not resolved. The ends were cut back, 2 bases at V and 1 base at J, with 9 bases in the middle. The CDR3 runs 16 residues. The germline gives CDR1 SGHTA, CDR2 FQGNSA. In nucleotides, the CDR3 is TGTGCCAGCAGCTTAAGCGCACTTTCTGGGGCCAACGTCCTGACTTTC. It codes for CASSLSALSGANVLTF.

Here the CDR3 reads CASRFYPPRNTIYF. CDR3 sequence (DNA): TGTGCCAGCAGATTTTACCCCCCCCGGAACACCATATATTTT. V usage is TRBV7-9 and J usage is TRBJ1-3, with D unresolved. Germline V gives CDR1 SEHNR, CDR2 FQNEAQ (reference sequence). CDR3 size: 14 residues. Deletions cut 6 bases from V and 7 bases from J, with 16 bases between.

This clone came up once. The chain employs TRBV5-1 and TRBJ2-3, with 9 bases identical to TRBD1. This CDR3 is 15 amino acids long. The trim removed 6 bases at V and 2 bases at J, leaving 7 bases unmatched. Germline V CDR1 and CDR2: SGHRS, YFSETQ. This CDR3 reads CASTLGDRVTDTQYF. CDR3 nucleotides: TGCGCCAGCACCCTGGGGGACAGGGTCACAGATACGCAGTATTTT.

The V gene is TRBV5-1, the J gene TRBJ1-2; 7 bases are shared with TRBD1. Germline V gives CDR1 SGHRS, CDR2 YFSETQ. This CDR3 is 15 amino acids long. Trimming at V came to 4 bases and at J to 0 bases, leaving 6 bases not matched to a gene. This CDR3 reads CASSLGTVTNYGYTF. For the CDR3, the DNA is TGCGCCAGCAGCCTCGGGACAGTAACTAACTATGGCTACACCTTC. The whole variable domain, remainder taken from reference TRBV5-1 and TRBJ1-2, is KAGVTQTPRYLIKTRGQQVTLSCSPISGHRSVSWYQQTPGQGLQFLFEYFSETQRNKGNFPGRFSGRQFSNSRSEMNVSTLELGDSALYLCASSLGTVTNYGYTFGSGTRLTVV.

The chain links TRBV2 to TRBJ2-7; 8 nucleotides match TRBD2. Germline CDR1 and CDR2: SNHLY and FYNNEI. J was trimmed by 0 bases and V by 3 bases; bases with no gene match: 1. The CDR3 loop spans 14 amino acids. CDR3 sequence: CASSETSASYEQYF. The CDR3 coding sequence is TGTGCCAGCAGTGAGACTAGCGCCTCCTACGAGCAGTACTTC.

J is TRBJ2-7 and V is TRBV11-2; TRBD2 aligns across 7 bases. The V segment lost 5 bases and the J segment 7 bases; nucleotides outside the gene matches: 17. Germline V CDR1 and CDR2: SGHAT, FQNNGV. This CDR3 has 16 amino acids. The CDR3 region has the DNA TGTGCCAGCAGCCCACTCTCATATGCGGGCGGGGGAGAGCAGTACTTC. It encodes CASSPLSYAGGGEQYF.

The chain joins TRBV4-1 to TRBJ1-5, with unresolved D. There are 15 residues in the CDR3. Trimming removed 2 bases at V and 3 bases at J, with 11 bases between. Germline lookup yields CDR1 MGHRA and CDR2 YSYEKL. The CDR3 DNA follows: TGCGCCAGCAGCCAACAGGAGGGCCTCAATCAGCCCCAGCATTTT. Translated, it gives CASSQQEGLNQPQHF.

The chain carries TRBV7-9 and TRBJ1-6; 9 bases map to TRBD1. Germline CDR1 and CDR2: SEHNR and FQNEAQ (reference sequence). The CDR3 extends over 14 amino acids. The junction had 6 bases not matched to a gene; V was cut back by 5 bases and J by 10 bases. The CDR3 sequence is CASSRDRVVSPLHF. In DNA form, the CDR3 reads TGTGCCAGCAGCCGGGACAGGGTGGTGTCACCCCTCCACTTT.

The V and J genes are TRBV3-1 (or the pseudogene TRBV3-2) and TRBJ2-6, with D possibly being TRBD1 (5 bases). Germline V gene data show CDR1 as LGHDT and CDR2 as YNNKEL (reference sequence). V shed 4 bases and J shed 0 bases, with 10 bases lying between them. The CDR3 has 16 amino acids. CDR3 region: CASSLRQSSGANVLTF. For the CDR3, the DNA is TGTGCCAGCAGCCTCCGACAGTCCTCTGGGGCCAACGTCCTGACTTTC.

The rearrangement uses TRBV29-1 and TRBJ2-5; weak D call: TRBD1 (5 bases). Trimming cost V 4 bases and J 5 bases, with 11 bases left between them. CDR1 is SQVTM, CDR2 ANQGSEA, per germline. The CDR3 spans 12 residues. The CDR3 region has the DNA TGCAGCGTTGCTGTGGGGCGCGAGACCCAGTACTTC. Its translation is CSVAVGRETQYF.

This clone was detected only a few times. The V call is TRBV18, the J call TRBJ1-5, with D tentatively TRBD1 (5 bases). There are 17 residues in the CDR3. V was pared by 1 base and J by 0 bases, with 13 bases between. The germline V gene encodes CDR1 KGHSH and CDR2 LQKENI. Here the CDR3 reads CASSPLPGYGSNQPQHF. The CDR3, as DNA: TGTGCCAGCTCACCACTTCCAGGGTATGGTAGCAATCAGCCCCAGCATTTT.

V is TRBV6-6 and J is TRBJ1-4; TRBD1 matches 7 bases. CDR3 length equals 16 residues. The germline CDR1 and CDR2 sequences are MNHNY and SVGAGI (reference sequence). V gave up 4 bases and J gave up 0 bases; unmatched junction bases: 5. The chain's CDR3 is CASSSRDRATNEKLFF. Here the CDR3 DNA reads TGTGCCAGCAGTTCCCGGGACAGAGCAACTAATGAAAAACTGTTTTTT.

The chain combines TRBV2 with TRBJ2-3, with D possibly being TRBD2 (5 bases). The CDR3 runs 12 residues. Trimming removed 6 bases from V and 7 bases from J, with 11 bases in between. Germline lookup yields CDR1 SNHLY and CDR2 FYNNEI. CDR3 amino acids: CASRVLAHTQYF. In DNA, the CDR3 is TGTGCCAGCAGGGTTCTAGCACATACGCAGTATTTT.